One sample yielded the 23 T cell receptor beta chains listed below, sequenced in a study of blood T cell repertoires in COVID-19. Data came from immunoSEQ multiplex PCR; TCRdb stores just in-frame clones and leaves some out. The sample records fewer than 200,000 clones, 70% to 90% being singletons. The specimen was peripheral blood. The receptors come from a man in his 60s with active or convalescent COVID-19.

V and J are TRBV29-1 and TRBJ2-7, with D unclear. The CDR3 extends over 13 amino acids. Trimming pared 4 bases from V and 0 bases from J, leaving 10 bases between. Germline V gene data show CDR1 as SQVTM and CDR2 as ANQGSEA. The CDR3 spells CSVGGRSSYEQYF. The CDR3 DNA reads TGCAGCGTTGGTGGTCGTAGCTCCTACGAGCAGTACTTC.

V usage is TRBV29-1 and J usage is TRBJ1-1; D gene unclear. CDR1 SQVTM and CDR2 ANQGSEA come from the germline V gene. CDR3 size: 13 residues. Trimming pared 4 bases from V and 6 bases from J, leaving 15 bases between. The chain's CDR3 is CSVGEGGEAEAFF. The CDR3 DNA reads TGCAGCGTTGGTGAAGGTGGGGAGGCTGAAGCTTTCTTT.

The rearrangement links TRBV18 to TRBJ1-1; no clear D gene. Trimming left V 5 bases short and J 8 bases short, with 12 bases between. The CDR3 runs 12 residues. CDR1 is KGHSH and CDR2 is LQKENI in the germline V gene. The CDR3 protein is CASSTAGREAFF. In DNA, the CDR3 is TGTGCCAGCTCAACAGCGGGTAGAGAAGCTTTCTTT. The full variable domain, with the rest looked up from reference TRBV18 and TRBJ1-1, is NAGVMQNPRHLVRRRGQEARLRCSPMKGHSHVYWYRQLPEEGLKFMVYLQKENIIDESGMPKERFSAEFPKEGPSILRIQQVVRGDSAAYFCASSTAGREAFFGQGTRLTVV.

The CDR3 is CAISGQGQRNTIYF. CDR3 DNA: TGTGCCATCAGTGGACAGGGCCAGAGAAACACCATATATTTT. This rearrangement joins TRBV10-3 to TRBJ1-3; 7 nucleotides match TRBD1. Germline CDR1 ENHRY, CDR2 SYGVKD. The CDR3 loop spans 14 amino acids. V lost 4 bases, J lost 5 bases, and 5 bases stayed unmatched.

The rearrangement uses TRBV29-1 and TRBJ1-3, with unresolved D. V was cut by 7 bases and J by 4 bases, with 11 bases left in between. The CDR3 is 12 residues long. The germline V gene encodes CDR1 SQVTM and CDR2 ANQGSEA. The CDR3 DNA follows: TGCAGCGCCTCAAGCGGCGGAAACACCATATATTTT. Encoded protein: CSASSGGNTIYF.

The V and J genes are TRBV7-2 and TRBJ2-5; 7 nucleotides match TRBD2. V was pared by 1 base and J by 4 bases, with 3 bases of the junction left unmatched. The CDR3 runs to 14 residues. Germline-derived CDR1 and CDR2 are SGHTA and FQGNSA. The CDR3 DNA is TGTGCCAGCAGCTTAGATAGCGGGCGAGAGACCCAGTACTTC. It codes for CASSLDSGRETQYF.

This clone was seen once. This rearrangement joins TRBV7-6 to TRBJ2-7; 8 nucleotides agree with TRBD1. Germline V gene data show CDR1 as SGHVS and CDR2 as FNYEAQ. The CDR3 length is 15 residues. Losses at the gene ends were 4 bases for V and 0 bases for J; bases not matched to a gene: 5. In DNA, the CDR3 is TGTGCCAGCAGCTCCGGGACAGGCGCCTCCTACGAGCAGTACTTC. It codes for CASSSGTGASYEQYF.

V gene TRBV10-2 combines with J gene TRBJ1-1; D is unresolved. Germline loops: CDR1 WSHSY, CDR2 SAAADI. This CDR3 spans 13 amino acids. V lost 10 bases and J lost 2, with 14 bases in between. CDR3 region: CATTPGGNTEAFF. Here the CDR3 DNA reads TGCGCCACCACCCCTGGAGGAAACACTGAAGCTTTCTTT.

In this sample, this clone turned up once. The V and J genes are TRBV3-1 (or the pseudogene TRBV3-2) and TRBJ2-5; TRBD2 might be the D (7 bases). The CDR3 is made up of 15 amino acids. From germline, CDR1 is LGHDT and CDR2 YNNKEL (reference sequence). V was shortened by 1 base and J by 4 bases, with 13 bases between the two germline ends. CDR3 sequence: CASSQVGGPVETQYF. The DNA for the CDR3 is TGTGCCAGCAGCCAAGTGGGGGGGCCGGTAGAGACCCAGTACTTC.

J is TRBJ2-7 and V is TRBV6-6; TRBD2 matches 15 bases. The CDR3 contains 16 residues. Germline V lookup: CDR1 MNHNY, CDR2 SVGAGI (reference sequence). The V and J ends lost 7 bases and 3 bases, in that order; junction bases with no gene match: 7. Here the CDR3 reads CASTGGLAGGGYEQYF. The DNA for the CDR3 is TGTGCCAGCACCGGCGGACTAGCGGGGGGGGGCTACGAGCAGTACTTC.

V gene TRBV19 combines with J gene TRBJ2-1; no clear D. The germline CDR1 and CDR2 sequences are LNHDA and SQIVND (reference sequence). The CDR3 spans 14 residues. Trimming cost V 5 bases and J 2 bases, with 10 bases left between them. This chain's CDR3 is CASSRMAAYNEQFF. Written as DNA, the CDR3 is TGTGCCAGTAGTCGGATGGCGGCCTACAATGAGCAGTTCTTC. The variable domain in full, with the rest retrieved from reference TRBV19 and TRBJ2-1, is DGGITQSPKYLFRKEGQNVTLSCEQNLNHDAMYWYRQDPGQGLRLIYYSQIVNDFQKGDIAEGYSVSREKKESFPLTVTSAQKNPTAFYLCASSRMAAYNEQFFGPGTRLTVL.

The chain combines TRBV30 with TRBJ1-3; weak D call: TRBD1 (6 bases). The CDR3 extends over 12 amino acids. Germline V CDR1 and CDR2: GTSNPN, SVGIG (reference sequence). Trimming took off 5 bases at V and 3 bases at J, with 8 bases between the two ends. The CDR3: CAWDRSGNTIYF. The CDR3 nucleotides read TGTGCCTGGGACAGGAGTGGAAACACCATATATTTT.

The chain joins TRBV11-3 to TRBJ2-3; 7 positions match TRBD1. The V gene end was trimmed by 5 bases and the J gene end by 1 base; junction bases not matched to a gene: 9. CDR1 and CDR2 (germline): SGHNT, YENEEA. This CDR3 spans 16 amino acids. The CDR3, as DNA: TGTGCCAGCAGCCCTCGGACAGGTCGGGGCACAGATACGCAGTATTTT. Translation gives CASSPRTGRGTDTQYF.

This clone was counted once. V is TRBV19 and J is TRBJ1-1; 8 nucleotides agree with TRBD1. The V gene end was trimmed by 7 bases and the J gene end by 10 bases; junction bases not matched to a gene: 5. The CDR3 has 11 residues. Germline V gene data show CDR1 as LNHDA and CDR2 as SQIVND (reference sequence). Here the CDR3 DNA reads TGTGCCAGTATGGACAGGGCAATAGCTTTCTTT. Translating gives CASMDRAIAFF.

The chain carries TRBV13 and TRBJ2-3, with TRBD2 identical over 7 bases. CDR3 length equals 14 residues. Germline V lookup: CDR1 PRHDT, CDR2 FYEKMQ (reference sequence). V shed 5 bases, J shed 1 base, and the junction held 3 bases outside the gene matches. CDR3 sequence reads: CASSLSGGTDTQYF. CDR3 bases: TGTGCCAGCAGCCTGAGCGGGGGCACAGATACGCAGTATTTT.

The genes are TRBV5-1 and TRBJ2-7; 10 positions agree with TRBD1. This CDR3 has 15 amino acids. CDR1 and CDR2 (germline): SGHRS, YFSETQ. Unmatched junction bases numbered 4, after V lost 3 bases and J lost 1 base. DNA for the CDR3: TGCGCCAGCAGCTGGACAGGGGGTCGTTCCTACGAGCAGTACTTC. It encodes CASSWTGGRSYEQYF.

The CDR3 DNA follows: TGTGCCAGCAGCTGGCCCGGGACTCGCCAAGAGACCCAGTACTTC. Translated, it gives CASSWPGTRQETQYF. V is TRBV7-9 and J is TRBJ2-5, with D perhaps TRBD2 (6 bases). The V end lost 4 bases, the J end lost 1 base, and 13 bases lay between the germline ends. Germline CDR1 reads SEHNR; CDR2 reads FQNEAQ (reference sequence). This CDR3 is 15 amino acids long.

The chain links TRBV18 to TRBJ2-5, with D possibly matching TRBD1 (6 bases). Trimming took 3 bases from V and 2 from J, leaving 10 bases between them. This CDR3 contains 14 residues. Per the germline V gene, CDR1 is KGHSH and CDR2 is LQKENI. In DNA form, the CDR3 reads TGTGCCAGCTCACCTACAGGGTATCAAGAGACCCAGTACTTC. It translates to CASSPTGYQETQYF.

The V and J genes are TRBV10-3 and TRBJ1-2; no firm D call. This CDR3 region has 13 residues. Trimming removed 6 bases at V and 10 bases at J, with 18 bases between. The germline CDR1 and CDR2 sequences are ENHRY and SYGVKD. CDR3 protein: CAISDGLVSAYTF. In nucleotides, the CDR3 is TGTGCCATCAGCGACGGACTCGTATCAGCCTACACCTTC.

The chain joins TRBV2 to TRBJ1-2; 7 nucleotides align to TRBD1. V shed 5 bases, J shed 5 bases, and the junction held 2 bases outside the gene matches. Germline V lookup: CDR1 SNHLY, CDR2 FYNNEI. The CDR3 consists of 12 residues. The CDR3 reads CASSRDSYGYTF. CDR3 nucleotides: TGTGCCAGCAGTCGGGACAGTTATGGCTACACCTTC. Full variable domain (rest looked up from reference TRBV2 and TRBJ1-2): EPEVTQTPSHQVTQMGQEVILRCVPISNHLYFYWYRQILGQKVEFLVSFYNNEISEKSEIFDDQFSVERPDGSNFTLKIRSTKLEDSAMYFCASSRDSYGYTFGSGTRLTVV.

The chain couples TRBV15 to TRBJ1-5, with D possibly matching TRBD1 (6 bases). This CDR3 has 15 residues. Germline CDR1 is LNHNV and CDR2 is YYDKDF (reference sequence). The V end was cut by 0 bases, the J end by 6 bases, with 12 bases between. The CDR3 spells CATSRDLTGLQPQHF. In nucleotides, the CDR3 is TGTGCCACCAGCAGAGATCTTACAGGGCTTCAGCCCCAGCATTTT.

For the CDR3, the DNA is TGTGCCAGCAGTGAAGAAGGAGACGGCTACACCTTC. Translation gives CASSEEGDGYTF. This sequence joins TRBV2 and TRBJ1-2; D is unclear. The V end was cut by 1 base, the J end by 8 bases, with 8 bases between. This CDR3 spans 12 amino acids. The germline CDR1 and CDR2 sequences are SNHLY and FYNNEI.

This chain links TRBV2 with TRBJ1-2, with 7 bases identical to TRBD1. This CDR3 comprises 17 residues. The germline V gene has CDR1 SNHLY and CDR2 FYNNEI. Trimming cost V 6 bases and J 6 bases; bases outside gene matches: 19. This chain's CDR3 is CASSSVINVGTEDGYTF. In nucleotides, the CDR3 is TGTGCCAGCAGCTCTGTAATTAACGTCGGGACAGAGGATGGCTACACCTTC.